The 29 T cell receptor beta chains below were found in one sample sequenced in a study of blood T cell repertoires in COVID-19. TCRdb keeps only in-frame clones here, not all; method: immunoSEQ multiplex PCR. This table holds tens of thousands of clones, approximately 85% found once. The sample consisted of peripheral blood. All receptors derive from an elderly man with active COVID-19.

The chain carries TRBV19 and TRBJ2-7; possible D gene TRBD2, 6 bases. This CDR3 is 14 amino acids long. Germline V lookup: CDR1 LNHDA, CDR2 SQIVND (reference sequence). V lost 3 bases, J lost 2 bases, and 11 bases lay in between. The chain's CDR3 is CASSIGGSTYEQYF. The CDR3 coding sequence is TGTGCCAGTAGTATTGGGGGGTCCACCTACGAGCAGTACTTC.

The chain is built from TRBV19 and TRBJ1-1, with 7 positions matching TRBD1. This CDR3 spans 13 amino acids. The germline V gene encodes CDR1 LNHDA and CDR2 SQIVND (reference sequence). Trimming took 5 bases from V and 4 from J; bases not matched to a gene: 4. The CDR3 DNA sequence: TGTGCCAGTAGTGACAGGGATATCACTGAAGCTTTCTTT. Amino acid sequence: CASSDRDITEAFF.

V usage is TRBV7-3 and J usage is TRBJ2-7, with 9 bases matching TRBD1. V gave up 4 bases and J gave up 5 bases; unmatched junction bases: 9. CDR1 and CDR2 (germline): SGHTA, FQGTGA. There are 15 residues in the CDR3. The CDR3 DNA reads as TGTGCCAGCAGCTCAGCCGGGACAGGGATCCACGAGCAGTACTTC. Translating it yields CASSSAGTGIHEQYF.

The count of this clone is one. This rearrangement joins TRBV15 to TRBJ2-3; D possibly corresponds to TRBD2 (7 bases). The V end lost 6 bases, the J end lost 5 bases, and 15 bases lay between the germline ends. Germline-derived CDR1 and CDR2 are LNHNV and YYDKDF (reference sequence). The CDR3 runs to 14 residues. CDR3 coding DNA: TGTGCCACCAGGCAGGGGAGGGTTCAAGATACGCAGTATTTT. This encodes CATRQGRVQDTQYF.

This chain joins TRBV28 and TRBJ2-1; 10 positions match TRBD2. Trimming took 4 bases from V and 9 from J; bases not matched to a gene: 15. Germline loops: CDR1 MDHEN, CDR2 SYDVKM. The CDR3 covers 17 residues. The CDR3 bases are TGTGCCAGCAGTTCAATCCTATCTAGCGGGGGCCACAGTGAGCAGTTCTTC. Its protein product is CASSSILSSGGHSEQFF.

This chain joins TRBV4-3 and TRBJ1-1; D is uncertain. This CDR3 has 14 amino acids. Trimming removed 6 bases from V and 3 bases from J, with 14 bases in between. Germline lookup yields CDR1 LGHNA and CDR2 YSLEER. The CDR3 sequence is CASRLSLSYTEAFF. In nucleotides, the CDR3 is TGCGCCAGCAGACTATCTTTGTCGTACACTGAAGCTTTCTTT.

The J gene is TRBJ2-1, the V gene TRBV3-1 (or the pseudogene TRBV3-2); no clear D. V was cut by 0 bases and J by 4 bases, with 10 bases left in between. The CDR3 spans 15 residues. Germline lookup yields CDR1 LGHDT and CDR2 YNNKEL (reference sequence). The CDR3 reads CASSQDYFSYNEQFF. The CDR3, as DNA: TGTGCCAGCAGCCAAGATTATTTCAGTTACAATGAGCAGTTCTTC.

The gene calls are TRBV11-1 and TRBJ2-1, with TRBD1 matching over 7 bases. V lost 6 bases and J lost 3; bases outside the gene matches: 8. In germline, CDR1 is SGHAT, CDR2 FQDESV (reference sequence). This CDR3 contains 15 residues. The CDR3 is CASSIPGQNYNEQFF. CDR3 bases: TGTGCCAGCAGTATACCGGGACAGAACTACAATGAGCAGTTCTTC. The full variable domain, completed using reference TRBV11-1 and TRBJ2-1, is EAEVAQSPRYKITEKSQAVAFWCDPISGHATLYWYRQILGQGPELLVQFQDESVVDDSQLPKDRFSAERLKGVDSTLKIQPAELGDSAMYLCASSIPGQNYNEQFFGPGTRLTVL.

This sequence joins TRBV7-2 and TRBJ2-3, with D tentatively TRBD2 (5 bases). CDR1 is SGHTA, CDR2 FQGNSA, per germline. The V and J ends lost 8 bases and 2 bases respectively, with 8 bases between them. This CDR3 comprises 12 residues. CDR3 DNA: TGTGCCAGCCGGCGGGTCACAGATACGCAGTATTTT. Translating it yields CASRRVTDTQYF.

This sequence joins TRBV9 and TRBJ2-2, with 11 bases fitting TRBD2. CDR3 size: 17 residues. CDR1 and CDR2 (germline): SGDLS, YYNGEE. J was trimmed by 5 bases and V by 4 bases; bases with no gene match: 10. CDR3 sequence: CASSPASGGRRTGELFF. CDR3 nucleotides: TGTGCCAGCAGCCCTGCTAGCGGGGGGCGTCGAACCGGGGAGCTGTTTTTT.

CDR3 sequence (DNA): TGTGCCACCGAAGTAGCAGCCGGGGAGCTGTTTTTT. The encoded protein is CATEVAAGELFF. The gene calls are TRBV6-5 and TRBJ2-2; D not certain. V was pared by 10 bases and J by 6 bases, with 12 bases between. The length of the CDR3 is 12 residues. CDR1 and CDR2 from the germline V gene are MNHEY and SVGAGI.

This rearrangement joins TRBV7-2 to TRBJ1-4, with TRBD1 matching over 8 bases. Per the germline V gene, CDR1 is SGHTA and CDR2 is FQGNSA. V lost 4 bases to trimming and J lost 8 bases; unmatched junction nucleotides: 9. CDR3 size: 15 residues. The CDR3 nucleotides are TGTGCCAGCAGCTCGGCCAGGGGGCTCGGAGAAAAACTGTTTTTT. Its protein is CASSSARGLGEKLFF. Full variable domain (remainder filled in from reference TRBV7-2 and TRBJ1-4): GAGVSQSPSNKVTEKGKDVELRCDPISGHTALYWYRQSLGQGLEFLIYFQGNSAPDKSGLPSDRFSAERTGGSVSTLTIQRTQQEDSAVYLCASSSARGLGEKLFFGSGTQLSVL.

This chain uses TRBV5-1 with TRBJ2-5; 8 nucleotides line up with TRBD1. With V trimmed by 4 bases and J by 5 bases, 4 bases remained unmatched. The CDR3 is made up of 13 amino acids. CDR1 is SGHRS and CDR2 is YFSETQ in the germline V gene. The CDR3 is CASSRDRTETQYF. CDR3 in DNA: TGCGCCAGCAGCCGGGACAGGACGGAGACCCAGTACTTC.

This clone was detected a few times. This rearrangement joins TRBV6-6 to TRBJ1-1, with 11 bases matching TRBD1. V shed 6 bases and J 5 bases; nucleotides not matched to a gene: 5. The CDR3 is made up of 14 amino acids. Looked up from germline, CDR1 is MNHNY and CDR2 is SVGAGI (reference sequence). CDR3 nucleotides: TGTGCCAGCAGCGTAGGGACAGGGGGGACTGAAGCTTTCTTT. Its translation is CASSVGTGGTEAFF.

V usage is TRBV7-9 and J usage is TRBJ2-7; D may be TRBD1 (5 bases). Germline lookup yields CDR1 SEHNR and CDR2 FQNEAQ (reference sequence). This CDR3 is built from 14 residues. Between the trimmed V and J ends, which lost 3 bases and 1 base, there was a span of 10 bases. Here the CDR3 DNA reads TGTGCCAGCAGCTTGACAGTACTTTCCTACGAGCAGTACTTC. It translates to CASSLTVLSYEQYF.

This clone was found once. The gene calls are TRBV9 and TRBJ2-3, with 16 bases aligning to TRBD2. V gave up 4 bases and J gave up 5 bases; unmatched junction bases: 4. CDR3 size: 16 residues. Germline values: CDR1 SGDLS, CDR2 YYNGEE. CDR3 coding DNA: TGTGCCAGCAGCCCGGGGACTAGCGGGGGGGAAGATACGCAGTATTTT. Its protein is CASSPGTSGGEDTQYF.

This chain uses TRBV6-6 with TRBJ2-1; 10 bases agree with TRBD2. With 4 bases clipped from V and 7 bases from J, the junction kept 7 bases outside the gene matches. Germline CDR1 is MNHNY and CDR2 is SVGAGI (reference sequence). The CDR3 is 15 residues long. The CDR3 protein is CASSWPGLARNEQFF. CDR3 bases: TGTGCCAGCAGTTGGCCGGGACTAGCGAGAAATGAGCAGTTCTTC.

The table lists this clone with a count of one. This chain uses TRBV18 with TRBJ2-1; the match to TRBD1 covers 8 bases. The junction had 8 bases not matched to a gene; V was cut back by 4 bases and J by 6 bases. Germline CDR1 and CDR2: KGHSH and LQKENI. The CDR3 runs to 15 residues. The DNA of the CDR3 is TGTGCCAGCTCACTACAGGGGGTAAAGAGCAATGAGCAGTTCTTC. Protein sequence: CASSLQGVKSNEQFF.

This clone has only a few counts. V usage is TRBV10-1 and J usage is TRBJ2-5; D may be TRBD2 (5 bases). V dropped 7 bases and J dropped 3 bases, with 18 bases sitting between them. The CDR3 totals 15 residues. Germline V lookup: CDR1 WNHNN, CDR2 SYGVQD (reference sequence). DNA for the CDR3: TGCGCCAGCATGCCTGTGAACATGGAGGAAGAGACCCAGTACTTC. Residues: CASMPVNMEEETQYF.

This clone was observed a few times. An end of the junction does not agree with germline; a read error may underlie this. The chain carries TRBV5-4 and TRBJ1-6; D is perhaps TRBD1 (6 bases). Germline CDR1 reads SGHNT; CDR2 reads YYREEE (reference sequence). The CDR3 loop spans 16 amino acids. CDR3 coding DNA: TGTGCCAGCAGCTTGGACAGGGCTTACTATAGTTCACCCCTCCACTTT. It is translated as CASSLDRAYYSSPLHF.

The chain carries TRBV7-6 and TRBJ2-3; 8 nucleotides line up with TRBD2. The CDR3 sequence is 15 residues long. Trimming at V came to 5 bases and at J to 1 base, leaving 5 bases not matched to a gene. The germline V gene has CDR1 SGHVS and CDR2 FNYEAQ. The CDR3 region has the DNA TGTGCCAGCAGCGTACTAGCGGCCGGCACAGATACGCAGTATTTT. This codes for CASSVLAAGTDTQYF.

This chain links TRBV7-6 with TRBJ2-1; 9 nucleotides agree with TRBD1. V was pared by 0 bases and J by 6 bases, with 3 bases of the junction left unmatched. Germline V gene lookup returns CDR1 SGHVS and CDR2 FNYEAQ. CDR3 length: 15 residues. CDR3 sequence reads: CASSLAGTGSNEQFF. The CDR3, as DNA: TGTGCCAGCAGCTTAGCCGGGACAGGGTCCAATGAGCAGTTCTTC.

Only a few counts were recorded for this clone. The chain is built from TRBV5-1 and TRBJ1-2; D gene unclear. Trimming removed 1 base at V and 5 bases at J, with 9 bases between. The germline V gene encodes CDR1 SGHRS and CDR2 YFSETQ. This CDR3 is built from 13 residues. CDR3 sequence (DNA): TGCGCCAGCAGCTTGATCGGGGATTATGGCTACACCTTC. Translation: CASSLIGDYGYTF.

The V and J genes are TRBV30 and TRBJ2-5; D is unresolved. V was clipped by 0 bases and J by 5 bases, with 16 bases between them. Germline CDR1 is GTSNPN and CDR2 is SVGIG (reference sequence). This CDR3 spans 15 amino acids. In DNA form, the CDR3 reads TGTGCCTGGAGTGTATTAGGTCGTACCGGGGAGACCCAGTACTTC. Translation gives CAWSVLGRTGETQYF. Filled out from reference TRBV30 and TRBJ2-5, the complete variable domain reads SQTIHQWPATLVQPVGSPLSLECTVEGTSNPNLYWYRQAAGRGLQLLFYSVGIGQISSEVPQNLSASRPQDRQFILSSKKLLLSDSGFYLCAWSVLGRTGETQYFGPGTRLLVL.

This chain joins TRBV5-1 and TRBJ1-3, with a weak D call TRBD1 (5 bases). This CDR3 has 15 residues. In germline, CDR1 is SGHRS, CDR2 YFSETQ. Trimming cost V 4 bases and J 4 bases, with 15 bases left between them. The CDR3 coding sequence is TGCGCCAGCAGCATCCGGGGGAATTCAGGAAACACCATATATTTT. Amino acids: CASSIRGNSGNTIYF.

V and J are TRBV19 and TRBJ1-2, with a possible D match to TRBD1 (5 bases). Germline CDR1 LNHDA, CDR2 SQIVND (reference sequence). The CDR3 is 12 amino acids. Between the trimmed V and J ends, which lost 8 bases and 2 bases, there was a span of 9 bases. The CDR3 bases are TGTGCCAGTTTCAGACAGAACTATGGCTACACCTTC. It yields the protein CASFRQNYGYTF.

The chain couples TRBV18 to TRBJ1-2; a possible D gene is TRBD1 (5 bases). The germline V gene has CDR1 KGHSH and CDR2 LQKENI. Deletions cut 4 bases from V and 5 bases from J, with 14 bases between. The CDR3 spans 14 residues. This CDR3 is CASSLSTTAYGYTF. The CDR3 DNA reads TGTGCCAGCTCACTATCGACGACAGCGTATGGCTACACCTTC.

The rearrangement joins TRBV2 to TRBJ2-7; 13 nucleotides line up with TRBD2. In germline, CDR1 is SNHLY, CDR2 FYNNEI. With 5 bases clipped from V and 5 bases from J, the junction kept 6 bases outside the gene matches. This CDR3 region has 15 residues. The CDR3 region has the DNA TGTGCCAGCAGTAAACTAGCGGGGGGGCGGAACGAGCAGTACTTC. Protein product: CASSKLAGGRNEQYF. Combining the CDR3 with reference TRBV2 and TRBJ2-7 gives the whole variable domain EPEVTQTPSHQVTQMGQEVILRCVPISNHLYFYWYRQILGQKVEFLVSFYNNEISEKSEIFDDQFSVERPDGSNFTLKIRSTKLEDSAMYFCASSKLAGGRNEQYFGPGTRLTVT.

This rearrangement joins TRBV5-1 to TRBJ2-1, with D perhaps TRBD1 (5 bases). V was pared by 2 bases and J by 8 bases, with 8 bases between. Germline CDR1 and CDR2: SGHRS and YFSETQ. This CDR3 region has 12 residues. The DNA of the CDR3 is TGCGCCAGCAGCTTTGGGGCTGATGAGCAGTTCTTC. Protein: CASSFGADEQFF.